Listed below are T cell receptor beta chains from one sample, sequenced in a study of OX40 agonist ivuxolimab in advanced cancers. The assay was immunoSEQ multiplex PCR, and TCRdb's table has in-frame clones only and misses some. Altogether roughly 93,000 clones are present, less than 85% being singletons, with the ten largest covering roughly 5.4%. Sequenced here: CD4+ or CD8+ T cells sorted from blood, sampled in a trial of the OX40 agonist ivuxolimab. The receptors here all came from an adult with an advanced solid tumor such as melanoma, head and neck, liver or kidney cancer. Each CDR3 is given with its conserved first and last residue. Each record gives: V gene, D gene, clone size, J gene, CDR3 DNA, CDR3 protein. D genes are given only for firm matches. Size is stated for part of the rows, as once, few or many counts, or as a class when the clone is expanded.

>TRBV4-1|NA|NA|TRBJ2-4
TGCGCCAGCAGCCAAATAAGGGCAGTCGGGGACATTCAGTACTTC
CASSQIRAVGDIQYF
>TRBV4-3|NA|once|TRBJ2-2
TGCGCCAGCAGCCGTTCTTCCCCACAAACCGGGGAGCTGTTTTTT
CASSRSSPQTGELFF
>TRBV6-5|TRBD2|NA|TRBJ2-7
TGTGCCAGCAGACCGAACCCGGGACTAAGCTACGAGCAGTACTTC
CASRPNPGLSYEQYF
>TRBV29-1|TRBD1|NA|TRBJ2-4
TGCAGCGTCGACAGGGGAGACATTCAGTACTTC
CSVDRGDIQYF
>TRBV10-2|NA|NA|TRBJ2-7
TGCGCCAGCAGCGAAAACAGGTACTACGAGCAGTACTTC
CASSENRYYEQYF
>TRBV5-4|TRBD2|NA|TRBJ2-2
TGTGCCAGCAGCTCCGTAGCGGGGGGCCCCGGGGAGCTGTTTTTT
CASSSVAGGPGELFF
>TRBV14|NA|NA|TRBJ1-1
TGTGCCAGCAGCCATCTGACTGAAGCTTTCTTT
CASSHLTEAFF
>TRBV7-2|NA|NA|TRBJ1-2
TGTGCCAGCAGCTTAGATCAATCAAGTGGCTACACCTTC
CASSLDQSSGYTF
>TRBV19|NA|many|TRBJ1-1
TGTGCCAGTAGTAAGGCAGCGAACACTGAAGCTTTCTTT
CASSKAANTEAFF
>TRBV6-4|NA|NA|TRBJ2-3
TGTGCCAGCAGTGCTAGCGGCACAGATACGCAGTATTTT
CASSASGTDTQYF
>TRBV7-3|TRBD1|NA|TRBJ2-3
TGTGCCAGCAGCTGGGACAGGGGGTCCGATACGCAGTATTTT
CASSWDRGSDTQYF
>TRBV10-3|NA|NA|TRBJ1-4
TGTGCCATCAGTGAGGCTATGGCAACAACTAATGAAAAACTGTTTTTT
CAISEAMATTNEKLFF
>TRBV18|NA|NA|TRBJ1-3
TGTGCCAGCTCACTAGCGACGGCTGGGAACTCTGGAAACACCATATATTTT
CASSLATAGNSGNTIYF
>TRBV19|NA|few|TRBJ1-3
TGTGCCAGTAGTATAGTTACAGGATCGTCTGGAAACACCATATATTTT
CASSIVTGSSGNTIYF
>TRBV18|NA|NA|TRBJ1-1
TGTGCCAGCTCACCAGCCGGGGGGGGAACTGAAGCTTTCTTT
CASSPAGGGTEAFF
>TRBV5-1|NA|NA|TRBJ1-6
TGCGCCAGCAGCCCGGATAATTCACCCCTCCACTTT
CASSPDNSPLHF
>TRBV14|TRBD1|NA|TRBJ2-2
TGTGCCAGCAGGTGGGACAGGAACACCGGGGAGCTGTTTTTT
CASRWDRNTGELFF
>TRBV12-5|NA|NA|TRBJ2-6
TGTGCTAGTGGGATTTCTGGGGCCAACGTCCTGACTTTC
CASGISGANVLTF
>TRBV30|NA|NA|TRBJ2-7
TGTGCCTGGAGGGGTCCGGGGGCCTCCTACGAGCAGTACTTC
CAWRGPGASYEQYF
>TRBV2|NA|NA|TRBJ1-5
TGTGCCAGCAGTTCATCAGGGGTTGGTCAGCCCCAGCATTTT
CASSSSGVGQPQHF
>TRBV12-5|TRBD2|NA|TRBJ2-4
TGTGCAACAGCGGGGGACAAAAACATTCAGTACTTC
CATAGDKNIQYF
>TRBV7-2|TRBD2|NA|TRBJ2-3
TGTGCCAGCAGCTTAACTAGCGGGGGGCCCCGTGGCACAGATACGCAGTATTTT
CASSLTSGGPRGTDTQYF
>TRBV11-2|NA|NA|TRBJ2-2
TGTGCCAGCAGCACAGGGTCCCCCGGGGAGCTGTTTTTT
CASSTGSPGELFF
>TRBV7-2|NA|few|TRBJ1-2
TGTGCCAGCAGCTGGAAATATGGCTACACCTTC
CASSWKYGYTF
>TRBV18|NA|NA|TRBJ2-7
TGTGCCAGCTCACCACGGCAGGCCATCACCTACGAGCAGTACTTC
CASSPRQAITYEQYF
>TRBV6-5|TRBD1|NA|TRBJ1-4
TGTGCCAGCAGCCCAACAGGGGGTGGACTGTTTTTT
CASSPTGGGLFF
>TRBV27|TRBD2|NA|TRBJ2-2
TGTGCCAGCAGTTTAACGCGGGGGGGCCCGACCGGGGAGCTGTTTTTT
CASSLTRGGPTGELFF
>TRBV11-1|NA|NA|TRBJ1-5
TGTGCCAGCAGCTTAGATCTTGGTCAGCCCCAGCATTTT
CASSLDLGQPQHF
>TRBV7-9|NA|NA|TRBJ1-2
TGTGCCAGCAGCTCCGTCAGGCAGGGCCCCTTTAACTATGGCTACACCTTC
CASSSVRQGPFNYGYTF
>TRBV5-1|NA|NA|TRBJ2-6
TGCGCCAGCAGCCAGGACGGTGGGCAGGTCCTGACTTTC
CASSQDGGQVLTF
>TRBV7-2|NA|few|TRBJ1-5
TGTGCCAGCAGCCTCCTCGTCAGCAGGGGCAATCAGCCCCAGCATTTT
CASSLLVSRGNQPQHF
>TRBV5-6|NA|NA|TRBJ2-1
TGTGCCAGCAGCCCCCCCGTGGGGCAGCGGTTCTTC
CASSPPVGQRFF
>TRBV6-1|TRBD2|NA|TRBJ2-3
TGTGCCAGCAGACGACTAGCGGGAGGTACAGATACGCAGTATTTT
CASRRLAGGTDTQYF
>TRBV2|NA|NA|TRBJ2-2
TGTGCCAGCAGCTCATTTCAGGGTCAGACCTGGGAGCTGTTTTTT
CASSSFQGQTWELFF
>TRBV9|NA|NA|TRBJ1-2
TGTGCCAGCAGCGTAGGAGGGACGCCGGGCCCTGGCTACACCTTC
CASSVGGTPGPGYTF
>TRBV19|NA|NA|TRBJ1-2
TGTGCCAGTAGTATAGAGGCGGATTACTACGCTAACTATGGCTACACCTTC
CASSIEADYYANYGYTF
>TRBV9|TRBD2|NA|TRBJ2-3
TGTGCCAGCAGCGTATCGGCTAGCGGGGGGGCCTTAGATACGCAGTATTTT
CASSVSASGGALDTQYF
>TRBV12-5|TRBD1|NA|TRBJ1-5
TGTGCTAGTGGTTTAGATCCGCTAAGGGGGCCCAATCAGCCCCAGCATTTT
CASGLDPLRGPNQPQHF
>TRBV19|NA|NA|TRBJ1-2
TGTGCCAGTAGTCCGGGACCTACGAACTATGGCTACACCTTC
CASSPGPTNYGYTF
>TRBV7-9|TRBD1|few|TRBJ1-2
TGTGCCAGCAGCTATTGGACAGGGGACGGCTACACCTTC
CASSYWTGDGYTF